These 27 T cell receptor beta chains were sequenced from one sample in a study of control samples from healthy donors and cancer patients. The table came from immunoSEQ multiplex PCR; TCRdb's copy has only in-frame clones and leaves some out. The sample holds approximately 90,000 clones, approximately 93% seen once. Sequenced sample: blood. Receptors were obtained from a woman aged 25-40 years in good health.

The chain couples TRBV20-1 to TRBJ2-5; D perhaps matches TRBD2 (5 bases). CDR1 and CDR2 from the germline V gene are DFQATT and SNEGSKA (reference sequence). This CDR3 contains 9 residues. In DNA form, the CDR3 reads TGCATCCCCCGGGGGACCCAGTACTTC. Residues: CIPRGTQYF.

The chain employs TRBV3-1 (or the pseudogene TRBV3-2) and TRBJ2-3, with D perhaps matching TRBD2 (5 bases). This CDR3 has 13 amino acids. The V and J ends lost 7 bases and 4 bases respectively, with 12 bases between them. Germline V gives CDR1 LGHDT, CDR2 YNNKEL (reference sequence). CDR3 loop: CASTRSVADTQYF. DNA of the CDR3: TGTGCCAGCACCCGTAGCGTTGCAGATACGCAGTATTTT.

The chain joins TRBV18 to TRBJ1-1; D gene ambiguous. Trimming took 4 bases from V and 3 from J, leaving 12 bases between them. CDR3 size: 14 residues. Per germline, CDR1 KGHSH and CDR2 LQKENI. The CDR3 nucleotides are TGTGCCAGCTCACGGGCCGGTTGGGACACTGAAGCTTTCTTT. It is translated as CASSRAGWDTEAFF.

This chain uses TRBV6-5 with TRBJ1-1; D may be TRBD1 (6 bases). V dropped 3 bases and J dropped 3 bases, with 11 bases sitting between them. Germline V gene sequence: CDR1 MNHEY, CDR2 SVGAGI. The CDR3 length is 14 residues. For the CDR3, the DNA is TGTGCCAGCAGTTATTTGGACAGATACACTGAAGCTTTCTTT. Its translation is CASSYLDRYTEAFF.

The CDR3 loop reads CASRAGVGEQFF. CDR3 DNA sequence: TGTGCCAGCAGAGCGGGGGTCGGTGAGCAGTTCTTC. The chain carries TRBV3-1 (or the pseudogene TRBV3-2) and TRBJ2-1; 8 bases agree with TRBD2. CDR1 and CDR2 from the germline V gene are LGHDT and YNNKEL (reference sequence). CDR3 length: 12 residues. V lost 6 bases, J lost 9 bases, and 4 bases stayed unmatched.

The J gene is TRBJ1-5, the V gene TRBV6-6; 7 nucleotides line up with TRBD1. V trimming: 6 bases; J trimming: 2 bases; junction bases outside the gene matches: 4. CDR1 is MNHNY, CDR2 SVGAGI, per germline (reference sequence). The CDR3 is 14 amino acids. The CDR3 loop reads CASRDRARNQPQHF. CDR3 coding DNA: TGTGCCAGCAGAGACAGGGCTCGCAATCAGCCCCAGCATTTT.

This clone was seen a single time. The chain employs TRBV30 and TRBJ1-2, with TRBD1 as a possible D gene (5 bases). The V gene lost 0 bases and the J gene lost 4 bases, with 15 bases spanning the gap. CDR1 and CDR2 (germline): GTSNPN, SVGIG (reference sequence). This CDR3 spans 15 amino acids. The CDR3 DNA sequence: TGTGCCTGGAGTGTAAAGACAGCCTACCTCTATGGCTACACCTTC. Translation: CAWSVKTAYLYGYTF.

The gene calls are TRBV9 and TRBJ2-7; D tentatively fits TRBD1 or TRBD2 (6 bases each). Germline CDR1 and CDR2: SGDLS and YYNGEE. Trimming removed 0 bases at V and 7 bases at J, with 11 bases between. This CDR3 has 13 residues. The CDR3: CASSVGGAGEQYF. In nucleotides, the CDR3 is TGTGCCAGCAGCGTAGGGGGGGCCGGTGAGCAGTACTTC.

J is TRBJ1-5 and V is TRBV7-9; 10 bases line up with TRBD1. The CDR3 contains 14 residues. Germline CDR1 is SEHNR and CDR2 is FQNEAQ (reference sequence). V gave up 5 bases and J gave up 10 bases; unmatched junction bases: 8. Written as DNA, the CDR3 is TGTGCCAGCAGCCAAGGACAGGGGGTCGGTCCCCAGCATTTT. It yields the protein CASSQGQGVGPQHF.

This clone was counted a few times. V usage is TRBV9 and J usage is TRBJ2-2; D may be TRBD2 (5 bases). The CDR3 runs to 13 residues. The V end was cut by 9 bases, the J end by 0 bases, with 9 bases between. Germline CDR1 is SGDLS and CDR2 is YYNGEE. The CDR3 region has the DNA TGTGCCACCGGGAAAGCGAACACCGGGGAGCTGTTTTTT. This codes for CATGKANTGELFF.

The chain employs TRBV5-4 and TRBJ2-7, with 8 bases fitting TRBD2. This CDR3 comprises 15 residues. The V segment lost 0 bases and the J segment 6 bases; nucleotides outside the gene matches: 8. The V gene's germline CDR1 is SGHNT and CDR2 YYREEE (reference sequence). The CDR3 loop reads CASSLALAGGTEQYF. CDR3 in DNA: TGTGCCAGCAGCTTGGCCCTGGCGGGAGGAACCGAGCAGTACTTC.

V is TRBV10-3 and J is TRBJ1-2, with TRBD1 matching 7 bases. From germline, CDR1 is ENHRY and CDR2 SYGVKD. Unmatched junction bases numbered 11, after V lost 3 bases and J lost 13 bases. The CDR3 has 13 residues. The CDR3 DNA reads TGTGCCATCAGTGATCCCATCGACAGGGTGGGCACCTTC. It specifies CAISDPIDRVGTF.

The CDR3 nucleotides are TGTGCCAGCAGCCAAGGGTCAGGGTTCAGCTCTGGAAACACCATATATTTT. It translates to CASSQGSGFSSGNTIYF. This chain joins TRBV3-1 (or the pseudogene TRBV3-2) and TRBJ1-3; possibly TRBD1 for D (5 bases). Germline V lookup: CDR1 LGHDT, CDR2 YNNKEL (reference sequence). Trimming took 1 base from V and 0 from J, leaving 13 bases between them. The CDR3 sequence is 17 residues long.

The chain employs TRBV4-1 and TRBJ2-3; D is perhaps TRBD1 (6 bases). Germline V gene data show CDR1 as MGHRA and CDR2 as YSYEKL. The CDR3 totals 16 residues. V was pared by 1 base and J by 3 bases, with 14 bases between. The CDR3 nucleotides are TGCGCCAGCAGCCAAGTTCCAGGGGAGCTGACAGATACGCAGTATTTT. This translates into CASSQVPGELTDTQYF.

This chain links TRBV2 with TRBJ1-6; no definite D call. Trimming cost V 4 bases and J 6 bases, with 4 bases left between them. Germline CDR1 SNHLY, CDR2 FYNNEI. This CDR3 has 12 amino acids. DNA for the CDR3: TGTGCCAGCAGTGGGGTTAATTCACCCCTCCACTTT. It encodes CASSGVNSPLHF.

The chain couples TRBV29-1 to TRBJ2-1, with D tentatively TRBD2 (5 bases). This CDR3 has 14 amino acids. Trimming removed 3 bases from V and 3 bases from J, with 12 bases in between. Germline CDR1 and CDR2: SQVTM and ANQGSEA. In DNA form, the CDR3 reads TGCAGCGTTGAGCGAACGGGATACTACAATGAGCAGTTCTTC. This translates into CSVERTGYYNEQFF.

This clone appeared once. The chain carries TRBV9 and TRBJ1-1; D remains ambiguous. V dropped 0 bases and J dropped 8 bases, with 11 bases sitting between them. The CDR3 totals 13 residues. The germline V gene has CDR1 SGDLS and CDR2 YYNGEE. The CDR3: CASSVGFGEEAFF. CDR3 nucleotide sequence: TGTGCCAGCAGCGTAGGTTTCGGGGAAGAAGCTTTCTTT.

This clone was observed a handful of times. The chain employs TRBV19 and TRBJ2-1; D perhaps matches TRBD2 (5 bases). CDR3 length equals 16 residues. Looked up from germline, CDR1 is LNHDA and CDR2 is SQIVND (reference sequence). Trimming took 4 bases from V and 0 from J, leaving 13 bases between them. Written as DNA, the CDR3 is TGTGCCAGTAGTACCGGGGAGCTCAGCTCCTACAATGAGCAGTTCTTC. It yields the protein CASSTGELSSYNEQFF.

The chain is built from TRBV10-2 and TRBJ2-1; TRBD2 aligns across 7 bases. CDR3 size: 12 residues. The ends lost 8 bases at V and 6 bases at J; junction bases unmatched: 4. Germline CDR1 reads WSHSY; CDR2 reads SAAADI. The CDR3 loop is CASRDYSNEQFF. Written as DNA, the CDR3 is TGCGCCAGCCGGGACTACTCCAATGAGCAGTTCTTC.

The chain uses TRBV11-2 and TRBJ2-2; no firm D call. Germline assignment: CDR1 SGHAT and CDR2 FQNNGV. Trimming shortened V by 2 bases and J by 6 bases, and 7 bases separated the two germline ends. The CDR3 is 13 amino acids. The CDR3 DNA reads TGTGCCAGCAGCTTACCTTCGCCCGGGGAGCTGTTTTTT. Encoded protein: CASSLPSPGELFF.

This clone was seen once. V is TRBV6-5 and J is TRBJ2-5; D is uncertain. Looked up from germline, CDR1 is MNHEY and CDR2 is SVGAGI. Deletions cut 2 bases from V and 0 bases from J, with 4 bases between. CDR3 length: 13 residues. CDR3 in DNA: TGTGCCAGCAGTTACCAAGACCAAGAGACCCAGTACTTC. Its protein is CASSYQDQETQYF.

The chain carries TRBV4-1 and TRBJ1-5; 7 bases are shared with TRBD1. Germline V gene data show CDR1 as MGHRA and CDR2 as YSYEKL. The CDR3 covers 15 residues. V shed 5 bases and J 0 bases; nucleotides not matched to a gene: 4. The CDR3 here is CASSKQGISNQPQHF. CDR3 DNA sequence: TGCGCCAGCAGCAAACAGGGGATTAGCAATCAGCCCCAGCATTTT.

The chain employs TRBV2 and TRBJ2-1; D unresolved. Trimming pared 7 bases from V and 0 bases from J, leaving 13 bases between. The CDR3 covers 15 residues. Germline values: CDR1 SNHLY, CDR2 FYNNEI. The CDR3 DNA sequence: TGTGCCAGCATCGGCAGGTTCTTCTCCTACAATGAGCAGTTCTTC. Protein sequence: CASIGRFFSYNEQFF.

The J gene is TRBJ2-5, the V gene TRBV5-4; 8 bases are a match to TRBD2. Germline V gene lookup returns CDR1 SGHNT and CDR2 YYREEE (reference sequence). The V gene end was trimmed by 1 base and the J gene end by 2 bases; junction bases not matched to a gene: 7. The CDR3 covers 16 residues. Here the CDR3 DNA reads TGTGCCAGCAGCTTGCCCGGGACTAGGACGCAAGAGACCCAGTACTTC. It yields the protein CASSLPGTRTQETQYF.

In this sample, this clone turned up once. The chain couples TRBV28 to TRBJ2-2, with unresolved D. Trimming stripped 4 bases from V and 2 bases from J, with 8 bases between. The CDR3 consists of 14 residues. Germline V CDR1 and CDR2: MDHEN, SYDVKM. CDR3 protein: CASSYSPNTGELFF. Written as DNA, the CDR3 is TGTGCCAGCAGTTATAGCCCCAACACCGGGGAGCTGTTTTTT. The full variable domain, completed using reference TRBV28 and TRBJ2-2, is DVKVTQSSRYLVKRTGEKVFLECVQDMDHENMFWYRQDPGLGLRLIYFSYDVKMKEKGDIPEGYSVSREKKERFSLILESASTNQTSMYLCASSYSPNTGELFFGEGSRLTVL.

The sample holds one count of this clone. J is TRBJ1-6 and V is TRBV10-1; TRBD1 matches at 7 bases. Germline CDR1 WNHNN, CDR2 SYGVQD (reference sequence). V was pared by 3 bases and J by 10 bases, with 3 bases of the junction left unmatched. The CDR3 totals 13 residues. CDR3 sequence (DNA): TGCGCCAGCAGTGAAAACAGGGGATCACCCCTCCACTTT. The encoded protein is CASSENRGSPLHF.

J is TRBJ1-2 and V is TRBV14, with 7 bases aligning to TRBD1. The CDR3 length is 18 residues. Germline-derived CDR1 and CDR2 are SGHDN and FVKESK. Trimming took 4 bases from V and 0 from J; bases not matched to a gene: 14. The CDR3 loop reads CASSPPFQTGDPNYGYTF. The CDR3 DNA reads TGTGCCAGCAGCCCCCCGTTTCAAACAGGGGACCCTAACTATGGCTACACCTTC.